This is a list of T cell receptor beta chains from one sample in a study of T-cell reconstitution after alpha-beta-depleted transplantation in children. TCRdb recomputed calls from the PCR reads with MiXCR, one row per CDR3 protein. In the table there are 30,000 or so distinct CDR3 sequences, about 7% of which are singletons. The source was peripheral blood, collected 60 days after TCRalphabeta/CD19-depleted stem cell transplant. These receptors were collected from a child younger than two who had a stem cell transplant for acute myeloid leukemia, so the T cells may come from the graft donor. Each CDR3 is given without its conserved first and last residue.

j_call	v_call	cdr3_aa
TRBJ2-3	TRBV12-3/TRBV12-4	ASSFPAEFTDTQY
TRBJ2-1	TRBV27	ASHPGSYNEQF
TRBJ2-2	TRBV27	ASGMLAGELF
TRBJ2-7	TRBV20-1	SARTGPAPSYEQY
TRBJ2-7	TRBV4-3	ASSQGTSFSYEQY
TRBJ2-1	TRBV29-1	SVSPGGMDIAANEQF
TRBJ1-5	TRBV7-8	ASSLTRTANQPQH
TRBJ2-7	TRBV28	ASSPRDRGEQY
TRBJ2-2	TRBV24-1	ATSWAGGSTGELF
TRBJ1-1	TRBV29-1	SVVRGTEAF
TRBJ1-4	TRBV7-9	ASSPTGDEKLF
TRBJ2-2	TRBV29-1	STLKGSGELF
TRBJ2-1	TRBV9	ASSVGPGTRRNEQF
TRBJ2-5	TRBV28	ASRVGTFKTQY
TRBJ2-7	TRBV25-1	ASSVRDSYEQY
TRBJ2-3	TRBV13	ASSTRDTRLDTQY
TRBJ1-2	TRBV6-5	ASSYSRGGGYGYT
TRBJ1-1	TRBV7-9	ASSPGWLPEAF
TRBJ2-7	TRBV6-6	ASKKAPYEQY
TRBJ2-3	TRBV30	AWSGEYPGALRGTDTQY
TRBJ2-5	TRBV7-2	ASSLRKGTQY
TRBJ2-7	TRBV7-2	ASSSPPGVEQY
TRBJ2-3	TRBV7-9	ASSLGRQKSTDTQY
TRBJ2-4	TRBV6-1	ASSERASSLAKNIQY
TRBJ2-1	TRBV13	ASSFGINEQF
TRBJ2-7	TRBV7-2	ASRPRTGGLEQY
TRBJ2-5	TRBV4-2	ASSQDAVAGRRTQY
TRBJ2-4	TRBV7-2	ASSFGLAKNIQY
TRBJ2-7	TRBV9	ASSVEGRPYEQY
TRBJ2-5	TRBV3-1	ASSQDTLGGKTQY
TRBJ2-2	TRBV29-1	SVGLGDTGELF
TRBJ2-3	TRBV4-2	ASSLHSPGTTTDTQY
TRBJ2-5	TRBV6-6	ASGPRTQY
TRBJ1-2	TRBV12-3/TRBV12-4	ASRHRGQGYGYT
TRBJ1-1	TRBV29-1	SVTTPPEAF
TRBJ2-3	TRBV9	ASSVSQRGGPDTQY
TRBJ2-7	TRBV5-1	ASKGDPYEQY
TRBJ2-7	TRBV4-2	ASSHPSDRYLEQY
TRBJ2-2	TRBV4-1	ASSATPRASGYTGELF
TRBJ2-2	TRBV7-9	ASSLTVRKGELF
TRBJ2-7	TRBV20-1	SASTGGIEQY
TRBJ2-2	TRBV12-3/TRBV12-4	ASSLARTGAGELF
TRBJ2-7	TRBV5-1	ASSLRPGQYYEQY
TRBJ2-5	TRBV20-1	SATTTPGGKETQY
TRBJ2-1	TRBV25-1	ASSRVAAYNEQF
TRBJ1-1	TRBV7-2	ASSLDRIMNTEAF
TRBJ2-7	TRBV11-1	ASSLGGRGSEQY
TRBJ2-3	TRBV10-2	ASSEGFWGDTQY
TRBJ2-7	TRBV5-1	ASSLARQGEQY
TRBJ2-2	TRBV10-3	AISVRLAENTGELF
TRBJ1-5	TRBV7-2	ASSLKPVQGGQPQH
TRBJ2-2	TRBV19	ASSIGGELF
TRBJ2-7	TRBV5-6	ASRKKGASSYEQY
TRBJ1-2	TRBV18	ASSVPGRLLPYGYT
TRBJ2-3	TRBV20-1	SARPAGGTDTQY
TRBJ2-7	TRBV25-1	ATLGQGRLLHSAYEQY